Presented here are 5 T cell receptor beta chains from one specimen sequenced in a study of cytomegalovirus exposure and HLA in healthy donors. Primers for the PCR totalled 60 Vbeta and 13 Jbeta. Profiled with immunoSEQ multiplex PCR; TCRdb holds only in-frame clones, not every one. The sample has approximately 110,000 clones, less than 80% seen once. Sequencing was carried out using PBMCs. The receptor source for this set is a woman aged 25 to 39 in good health and CMV-seronegative.

This chain connects TRBV5-1 to TRBJ2-5; 9 bases agree with TRBD1. Per germline, CDR1 SGHRS and CDR2 YFSETQ. This CDR3 spans 15 amino acids. The J segment lost 1 base and the V segment lost 0 bases, leaving 1 base of the junction unmatched. CDR3 region: CASSLVGQGQETQYF. CDR3 bases: TGCGCCAGCAGCTTGGTGGGACAGGGCCAAGAGACCCAGTACTTC. Variable domain in full (rest from reference TRBV5-1 and TRBJ2-5): KAGVTQTPRYLIKTRGQQVTLSCSPISGHRSVSWYQQTPGQGLQFLFEYFSETQRNKGNFPGRFSGRQFSNSRSEMNVSTLELGDSALYLCASSLVGQGQETQYFGPGTRLLVL.

CDR3 coding DNA: TGTGCCAGCTCCCCGCTGGACAGGGTCTCCTACGAGCAGTACTTC. It specifies CASSPLDRVSYEQYF. The rearrangement uses TRBV18 and TRBJ2-7, with TRBD1 matching 8 bases. Germline V gives CDR1 KGHSH, CDR2 LQKENI. V gave up 6 bases and J gave up 0 bases; unmatched junction bases: 7. This CDR3 has 15 residues.

This chain uses TRBV7-6 with TRBJ1-6; possibly TRBD1 for D (5 bases). Trimming stripped 4 bases from V and 9 bases from J, with 16 bases between. The germline CDR1 and CDR2 sequences are SGHVS and FNYEAQ. There are 15 residues in the CDR3. The CDR3 DNA reads TGTGCCAGCAGCTCCGGGACGGCCGGGAGTTCACCCCTCCACTTT. Encoded protein: CASSSGTAGSSPLHF.

This clone was recorded a few times. The V and J genes are TRBV28 and TRBJ1-3; the D is unclear. This CDR3 is 16 amino acids long. The germline CDR1 and CDR2 sequences are MDHEN and SYDVKM. Trimming left V 2 bases short and J 1 base short, with 12 bases between. CDR3 nucleotides: TGTGCCAGCAGTTTAGGGTACAGCGGATCTGGAAACACCATATATTTT. The encoded protein is CASSLGYSGSGNTIYF.

The chain recombines TRBV7-9 with TRBJ2-5; D gene unclear. Germline V gives CDR1 SEHNR, CDR2 FQNEAQ (reference sequence). This CDR3 contains 13 residues. V lost 0 bases and J lost 5, with 7 bases in between. Written as DNA, the CDR3 is TGTGCCAGCAGCTTAGCTTCCGAGGAGACCCAGTACTTC. It codes for CASSLASEETQYF.